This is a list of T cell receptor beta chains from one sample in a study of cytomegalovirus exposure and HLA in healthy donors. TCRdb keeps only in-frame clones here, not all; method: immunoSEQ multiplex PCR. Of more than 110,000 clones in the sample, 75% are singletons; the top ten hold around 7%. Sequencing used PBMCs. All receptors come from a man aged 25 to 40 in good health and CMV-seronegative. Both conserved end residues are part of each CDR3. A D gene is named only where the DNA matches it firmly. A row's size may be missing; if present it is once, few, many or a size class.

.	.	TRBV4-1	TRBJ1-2	CASSQPIDIPVLYTF	TGCGCCAGCAGCCAACCTATCGACATACCCGTCCTCTACACCTTC
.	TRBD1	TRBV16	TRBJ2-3	CASSQSVGQGLETDTQYF	TGTGCCAGCAGCCAATCGGTGGGACAGGGGCTTGAAACAGATACGCAGTATTTT
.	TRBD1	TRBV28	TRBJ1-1	CASSETGEIGTEAFF	TGTGCCAGCAGTGAGACAGGGGAAATTGGGACTGAAGCTTTCTTT
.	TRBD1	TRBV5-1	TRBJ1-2	CASSFNRGRQYGYTF	TGCGCCAGCAGCTTTAACAGGGGGCGCCAGTATGGCTACACCTTC
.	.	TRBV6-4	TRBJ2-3	CASSAGGTDTQYF	TGTGCCAGCAGTGCAGGGGGCACAGATACGCAGTATTTT
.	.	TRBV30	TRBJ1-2	CAWRGEGNYGYTF	TGTGCCTGGAGAGGGGAAGGAAACTATGGCTACACCTTC
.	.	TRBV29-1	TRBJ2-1	CSAPESGNEQFF	TGCAGCGCCCCGGAGAGCGGCAATGAGCAGTTCTTC
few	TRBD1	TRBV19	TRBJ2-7	CASSMPTTGSYEQYF	TGTGCCAGTAGTATGCCCACGACAGGGTCCTACGAGCAGTACTTC
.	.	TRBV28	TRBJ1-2	CASSSQQELVGYGYTF	TGTGCCAGCAGTTCTCAACAGGAATTGGTGGGCTATGGCTACACCTTC
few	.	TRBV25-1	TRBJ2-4	CASFDSRIQYF	TGTGCCAGCTTCGACAGTCGCATTCAGTACTTC
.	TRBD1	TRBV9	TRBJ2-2	CASSVALQGAGSGELFF	TGTGCCAGCAGCGTAGCTCTTCAGGGGGCGGGTTCAGGGGAGCTGTTTTTT
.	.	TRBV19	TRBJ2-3	CASSIFAGTDTQYF	TGTGCCAGTAGTATATTTGCGGGTACAGATACGCAGTATTTT
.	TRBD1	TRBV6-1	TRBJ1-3	CASRSDRVRGNTIYF	TGTGCCAGCAGATCCGACAGGGTACGTGGAAACACCATATATTTT
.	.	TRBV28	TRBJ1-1	CASSLFGVMNTEAFF	TGTGCCAGCAGTTTGTTCGGAGTCATGAACACTGAAGCTTTCTTT
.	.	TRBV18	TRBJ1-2	CASSADRNYGYTF	TGTGCCAGCTCCGCAGACAGAAACTATGGCTACACCTTC
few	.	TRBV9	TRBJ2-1	CASSGPGGANYNEQFF	TGTGCCAGCAGCGGGCCCGGAGGGGCTAACTACAATGAGCAGTTCTTC